The 15 T cell receptor beta chains presented below share a single source sample, sequenced in a study of shared clonotypes between healthy human individuals. Profiled with immunoSEQ multiplex PCR; TCRdb holds only in-frame clones, not every one. The top ten hold over 9.5% of the sample, which has about 490,000 clones, around 80% seen once. Sequenced input: PBMCs. The receptors shown here come from a woman aged 40 to 49 in good health. Some clones in this sample may be carry-over from other donors' samples.

The gene calls are TRBV19 and TRBJ2-3; D is undetermined. The V end lost 4 bases, the J end lost 2 bases, and 4 bases lay between the germline ends. The CDR3 extends over 12 amino acids. Germline V gene lookup returns CDR1 LNHDA and CDR2 SQIVND (reference sequence). DNA for the CDR3: TGTGCCAGTAGTAAGGCCACAGATACGCAGTATTTT. This encodes CASSKATDTQYF.

This clone was counted between two and nine times. This sequence joins TRBV5-1 and TRBJ2-3; D is unclear. The CDR3 is made up of 14 amino acids. Germline V gene data show CDR1 as SGHRS and CDR2 as YFSETQ. Deletions cut 0 bases from V and 2 bases from J, with 7 bases between. Here the CDR3 DNA reads TGCGCCAGCAGCTTGGGGCAGAACACAGATACGCAGTATTTT. Protein product: CASSLGQNTDTQYF.

This clone was detected only a few times. This rearrangement joins TRBV7-2 to TRBJ2-3, with 14 bases matching TRBD2. The CDR3 runs to 18 residues. Trimming removed 5 bases from V and 6 bases from J; junction bases left unmatched: 13. CDR1 is SGHTA, CDR2 FQGNSA, per germline. DNA for the CDR3: TGTGCCAGCAGCGGCGGACTAGCGGGAGGAAGGGTGCGTGATACGCAGTATTTT. It translates to CASSGGLAGGRVRDTQYF.

The chain recombines TRBV4-2 with TRBJ2-3, with TRBD2 identical over 11 bases. The CDR3 runs 15 residues. The V segment lost 2 bases and the J segment 6 bases; nucleotides outside the gene matches: 4. From germline, CDR1 is LGHNA and CDR2 YNFKEQ. CDR3 nucleotides: TGTGCCAGCAGCCAAACCGGGACTAGCGGCGATACGCAGTATTTT. It encodes CASSQTGTSGDTQYF.

The chain is built from TRBV7-3 and TRBJ1-1; D gene ambiguous. Germline loops: CDR1 SGHTA, CDR2 FQGTGA. The V gene lost 5 bases and the J gene lost 1 base, with 8 bases spanning the gap. The CDR3 extends over 13 amino acids. The CDR3 protein is CASSPHANTEAFF. The CDR3 DNA reads TGTGCCAGCAGCCCACACGCGAACACTGAAGCTTTCTTT.

The chain links TRBV6-5 to TRBJ1-1; D is unresolved. V was cut by 4 bases and J by 4 bases, with 10 bases left in between. The CDR3 contains 13 residues. Germline V CDR1 and CDR2: MNHEY, SVGAGI. CDR3 sequence (DNA): TGTGCCAGCAGTTTGCCCCTGAGCACTGAAGCTTTCTTT. Translating it yields CASSLPLSTEAFF.

V gene TRBV19 combines with J gene TRBJ1-3, with D uncertain. Trimming shortened V by 3 bases and J by 2 bases, and 14 bases separated the two germline ends. Germline V gives CDR1 LNHDA, CDR2 SQIVND (reference sequence). This CDR3 has 16 residues. The CDR3 here is CASSILRGAAGNTIYF. The CDR3 DNA is TGTGCCAGTAGTATTCTTAGAGGAGCTGCTGGAAACACCATATATTTT.

This sequence joins TRBV7-6 and TRBJ2-5, with 7 bases aligning to TRBD2. This CDR3 is built from 19 residues. The junction had 15 bases not matched to a gene; V was cut back by 2 bases and J by 0 bases. CDR1 is SGHVS and CDR2 is FNYEAQ in the germline V gene. The CDR3 loop reads CASSLNPTTSPVDQETQYF. DNA for the CDR3: TGTGCCAGCAGCTTAAATCCCACGACTAGCCCCGTTGACCAAGAGACCCAGTACTTC.

On this clone: The same CDR3 arises from other DNA sequences in this sample as well. The chain employs TRBV19 and TRBJ1-4; TRBD1 matches at 7 bases. Germline CDR1 reads LNHDA; CDR2 reads SQIVND (reference sequence). Unmatched junction bases numbered 4, after V lost 6 bases and J lost 6 bases. CDR3 size: 13 residues. The CDR3 spells CASSTDRDEKLFF. CDR3 DNA: TGTGCCAGTAGCACTGACAGGGATGAAAAACTGTTTTTT.

The rearrangement links TRBV4-1 to TRBJ2-3; D unresolved. Per germline, CDR1 MGHRA and CDR2 YSYEKL. The CDR3 has 15 residues. Trimming took 1 base from V and 6 from J, leaving 14 bases between them. The CDR3 nucleotides are TGCGCCAGCAGCCAAGTTTCTACTACTCTGGATACGCAGTATTTT. This encodes CASSQVSTTLDTQYF.

The chain is built from TRBV6-1 and TRBJ1-5; no clear D. This CDR3 spans 12 amino acids. Germline assignment: CDR1 MNHNS and CDR2 SASEGT. Deletions cut 4 bases from V and 7 bases from J, with 8 bases between. The CDR3: CASSVREQPQHF. DNA for the CDR3: TGTGCCAGCAGTGTTCGGGAGCAGCCCCAGCATTTT.

V usage is TRBV6-1 and J usage is TRBJ2-7; possible D gene TRBD1, 6 bases. Germline V lookup: CDR1 MNHNS, CDR2 SASEGT. Trimming pared 0 bases from V and 3 bases from J, leaving 15 bases between. The CDR3 is 16 amino acids. The DNA of the CDR3 is TGTGCCAGCAGTGAAGCGCTGGGGGCGGGTATCTACGAGCAGTACTTC. Translated, it gives CASSEALGAGIYEQYF.

This chain uses TRBV15 with TRBJ2-5, with 14 bases matching TRBD2. Near its end, the DNA agrees better with TRBJ2-7, so the J call may be wrong. The CDR3 has 16 residues. Germline-derived CDR1 and CDR2 are LNHNV and YYDKDF (reference sequence). CDR3 residues: CATSNWGTSGSYEQYF. CDR3 in DNA: TGTGCCACCAGCAACTGGGGGACTAGCGGGAGTTACGAGCAGTACTTC.

The chain recombines TRBV7-2 with TRBJ2-6; D unresolved. There are 16 residues in the CDR3. V was pared by 1 base and J by 2 bases, with 9 bases between. CDR1 and CDR2 from the germline V gene are SGHTA and FQGNSA. CDR3 sequence reads: CASSLVGLTGANVLTF. DNA of the CDR3: TGTGCCAGCAGCTTAGTGGGGTTGACTGGGGCCAACGTCCTGACTTTC.

The CDR3 coding sequence is TGTGCCAGCAGCCCCCTGCCGCGGGCCTCAGATACGCAGTATTTT. Its translation: CASSPLPRASDTQYF. The rearrangement links TRBV5-6 to TRBJ2-3; D perhaps matches TRBD2 (5 bases). CDR1 and CDR2 (germline): SGHDT, YYEEEE. The CDR3 length is 15 residues. V was pared by 4 bases and J by 4 bases, with 16 bases between. The variable domain in full, with the rest retrieved from reference TRBV5-6 and TRBJ2-3, is DAGVTQSPTHLIKTRGQQVTLRCSPKSGHDTVSWYQQALGQGPQFIFQYYEEEERQRGNFPDRFSGHQFPNYSSELNVNALLLGDSALYLCASSPLPRASDTQYFGPGTRLTVL.